The clone carrying this T cell receptor beta chain has a count of ten or more. Preparation of the TCRbeta library used unique molecular identifiers. TCRdb re-derived calls from the PCR reads in MiXCR, one entry per CDR3 protein. Among approximately 510,000 distinct CDR3 sequences, approximately 20% were seen once, and the ten largest hold more than 2.5%. This entry comes from a study of T-cell reconstitution after alpha-beta-depleted transplantation in children. This CDR3 has 13 residues. The V end was cut by 3 bases, the J end by 3 bases, with 3 bases between. V gene TRBV12-3 or TRBV12-4 combines with J gene TRBJ2-6; D is ambiguous. Source: PBMCs from the stem cell graft donor, taken from the stem cell graft. This clonotype was obtained from a human donor who donated a stem cell graft to a child with acute lymphoblastic leukemia. The CDR3 nucleotides are TGTGCCAGCAGTTTGGGTGGGGCCAACGTCCTGACTTTC. It specifies CASSLGGANVLTF.